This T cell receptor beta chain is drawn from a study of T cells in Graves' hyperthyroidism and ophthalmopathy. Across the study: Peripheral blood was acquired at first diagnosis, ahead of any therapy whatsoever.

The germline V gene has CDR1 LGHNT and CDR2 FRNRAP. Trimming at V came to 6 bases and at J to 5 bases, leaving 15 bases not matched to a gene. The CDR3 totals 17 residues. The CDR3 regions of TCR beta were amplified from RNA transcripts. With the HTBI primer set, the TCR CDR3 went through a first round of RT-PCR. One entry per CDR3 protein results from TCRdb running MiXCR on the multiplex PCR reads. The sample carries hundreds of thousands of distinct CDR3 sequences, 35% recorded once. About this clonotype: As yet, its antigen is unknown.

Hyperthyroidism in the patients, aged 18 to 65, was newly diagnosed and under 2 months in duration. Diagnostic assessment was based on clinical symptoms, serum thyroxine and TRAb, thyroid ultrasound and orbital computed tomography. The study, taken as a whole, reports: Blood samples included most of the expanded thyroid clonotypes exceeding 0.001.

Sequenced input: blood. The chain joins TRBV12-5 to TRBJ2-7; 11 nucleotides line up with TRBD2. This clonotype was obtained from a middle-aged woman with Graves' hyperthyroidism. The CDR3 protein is CASGVAGGRLKFHEQYF. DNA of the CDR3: TGTGCTAGTGGGGTAGCGGGGGGGCGTTTGAAGTTCCACGAGCAGTACTTC.